This is a list of T cell receptor beta chains from one sample in a study of monozygotic twins with inflammatory bowel disease. TCRdb reprocessed the 5' RACE reads, keeping one entry per CDR3 protein, no DNA. The sample totals some 200,000 distinct CDR3 sequences. Specimen: blood. Receptor source: a human donor with ulcerative colitis or Crohn's disease, or a healthy co-twin of an affected twin (not recorded which). Both conserved end residues are part of each CDR3.

j_call,v_call,cdr3_aa
TRBJ2-2,TRBV12-3/TRBV12-4,CASRRTGGGFVGELFF
TRBJ1-2,TRBV20-1,CSARGQGGYTF
TRBJ1-2,TRBV11-2,CASSPIRGSDYGYTF
TRBJ2-7,TRBV9,CASSVSPIATEQYF
TRBJ1-6,TRBV18,CASSPLGQGKSPLHF
TRBJ1-3,TRBV5-4,CASSPRVGQESFGNTIYF
TRBJ1-1,TRBV7-9,CASSFETPGAFF
TRBJ2-7,TRBV29-1,CSVEAGTPTYEQYF
TRBJ2-7,TRBV11-2,CASSRGGFVVASDEQYF
TRBJ1-5,TRBV6-5,CASSGGSNQPQHF
TRBJ2-1,TRBV7-9,CASSSTGGHEQFF
TRBJ1-1,TRBV3-1,CASTRAGDTEAFF
TRBJ2-5,TRBV5-6,CASNLRQGAETQYF
TRBJ2-2,TRBV7-9,CASSKQGLANTGELFF
TRBJ1-1,TRBV12-3/TRBV12-4,CASSLRGAGEAFF
TRBJ1-4,TRBV5-1,CASRRADNEKLFF
TRBJ1-5,TRBV7-8,CASSLRGGSNQPQHF
TRBJ2-5,TRBV9,CASSVATTGGQETQYF
TRBJ1-1,TRBV5-1,CASSPLTSSEAFF
TRBJ2-1,TRBV4-1,CASSQVFSSGRYNEQFF
TRBJ1-4,TRBV7-9,CASSRGQGLDEKLFF
TRBJ2-2,TRBV11-2,CASSAHRETGELFF
TRBJ2-1,TRBV5-5,CASSSRTGGAYNEQFF
TRBJ2-7,TRBV4-1,CASSQGDGPRAHEQYF
TRBJ2-1,TRBV2,CASSEAGAINEQFF
TRBJ1-1,TRBV12-3/TRBV12-4,CASSLWRGRGIITEAFF
TRBJ1-3,TRBV5-1,CASSSAGTGNTIYF
TRBJ1-2,TRBV12-3/TRBV12-4,CASSFGDSNYGYTF
TRBJ1-2,TRBV20-1,CSARDRASYTF
TRBJ1-2,TRBV7-2,CASTLWDRDSGYTF
TRBJ1-1,TRBV20-1,CSARDSTRGTNTEAFF